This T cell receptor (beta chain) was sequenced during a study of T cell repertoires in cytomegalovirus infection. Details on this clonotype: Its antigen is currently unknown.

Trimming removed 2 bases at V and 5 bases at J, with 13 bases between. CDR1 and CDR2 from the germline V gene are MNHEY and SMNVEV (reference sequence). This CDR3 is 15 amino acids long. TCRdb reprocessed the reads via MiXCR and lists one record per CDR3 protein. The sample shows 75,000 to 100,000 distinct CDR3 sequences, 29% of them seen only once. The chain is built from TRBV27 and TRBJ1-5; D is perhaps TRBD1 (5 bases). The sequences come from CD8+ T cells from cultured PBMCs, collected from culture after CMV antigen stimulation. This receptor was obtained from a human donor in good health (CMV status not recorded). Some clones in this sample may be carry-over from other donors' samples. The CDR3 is CASSLRTGHHQPQHF. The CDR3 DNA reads TGTGCCAGCAGTTTACGGACCGGACACCATCAGCCCCAGCATTTT.